These 11 T cell receptor beta chains originate from one sample sequenced in a study of cytomegalovirus exposure and HLA in healthy donors. With 60 Vbeta and 13 Jbeta primers, the PCR was carried out. TCRdb's table, derived via immunoSEQ multiplex PCR, lists solely in-frame clones and lacks some. The sample includes roughly 180,000 clones, about three quarters of them seen just once. The material sequenced was PBMCs. These receptors all come from a female donor in good health and CMV-seronegative.

J is TRBJ2-2 and V is TRBV4-3; 16 nucleotides match TRBD2. CDR1 is LGHNA and CDR2 is YSLEER in the germline V gene. J was trimmed by 4 bases and V by 0 bases; bases with no gene match: 14. The CDR3 has 22 amino acids. CDR3 bases: TGCGCCAGCAGCCAAGAGCGGTCCGACGGGACTAGCGGGAGGGCCTTCACCGGGGAGCTGTTTTTT. This gives the protein CASSQERSDGTSGRAFTGELFF.

This clone appeared a few times. The chain uses TRBV19 and TRBJ2-2, with D perhaps TRBD1 (5 bases). CDR3 length: 15 amino acids. The V end lost 3 bases, the J end lost 4 bases, and 12 bases lay between the germline ends. Germline CDR1 and CDR2: LNHDA and SQIVND (reference sequence). The CDR3, as DNA: TGTGCCAGTAGTATGTGGACATCGGGCACCGGGGAGCTGTTTTTT. Translation: CASSMWTSGTGELFF. The variable domain in full, completed from reference TRBV19 and TRBJ2-2, reads DGGITQSPKYLFRKEGQNVTLSCEQNLNHDAMYWYRQDPGQGLRLIYYSQIVNDFQKGDIAEGYSVSREKKESFPLTVTSAQKNPTAFYLCASSMWTSGTGELFFGEGSRLTVL.

This clone has just one count. This chain connects TRBV6-1 to TRBJ2-1, with 9 bases fitting TRBD2. V lost 6 bases to trimming and J lost 8 bases; unmatched junction nucleotides: 8. The CDR3 covers 14 residues. The germline CDR1 and CDR2 sequences are MNHNS and SASEGT. CDR3 in amino acids: CASRGTSKFHEQFF. CDR3 nucleotide sequence: TGTGCCAGCAGAGGGACTAGCAAATTCCATGAGCAGTTCTTC.

This chain joins TRBV5-1 and TRBJ2-7; TRBD1 matches at 7 bases. The germline CDR1 and CDR2 sequences are SGHRS and YFSETQ. The ends lost 4 bases at V and 4 bases at J; junction bases unmatched: 8. The CDR3 is made up of 14 amino acids. This chain's CDR3 is CASSPTGADYEQYF. The CDR3 nucleotides read TGCGCCAGCAGCCCTACAGGGGCCGATTACGAGCAGTACTTC.

There are a few counts of this clone. The chain joins TRBV28 to TRBJ2-7; 7 bases map to TRBD2. V dropped 6 bases and J dropped 4; count of bases not matched to a gene: 15. CDR3 length equals 16 residues. Germline V CDR1 and CDR2: MDHEN, SYDVKM. The CDR3 DNA reads TGTGCCAGCAGCGTCCGGGGGAGGGCCCTGATTTACGAGCAGTACTTC. Protein: CASSVRGRALIYEQYF.

The rearrangement joins TRBV23-1 to TRBJ2-7; D is ambiguous. TRBV23-1 is flagged as an ORF with uncertain function. Between the trimmed V and J ends, which lost 4 bases and 2 bases, there was a span of 6 bases. This CDR3 is 12 amino acids long. The CDR3 DNA is TGCGCCAGCAGTCCTGTAACCTACGAGCAGTACTTC. This codes for CASSPVTYEQYF.

The chain carries TRBV5-1 and TRBJ2-3, with D perhaps TRBD2 (5 bases). The CDR3 spans 14 residues. Germline V lookup: CDR1 SGHRS, CDR2 YFSETQ. V was pared by 0 bases and J by 2 bases, with 7 bases between. The CDR3 protein is CASSLGLATDTQYF. CDR3 DNA sequence: TGCGCCAGCAGCTTGGGCCTAGCCACAGATACGCAGTATTTT. The full variable domain, with the rest looked up from reference TRBV5-1 and TRBJ2-3, is KAGVTQTPRYLIKTRGQQVTLSCSPISGHRSVSWYQQTPGQGLQFLFEYFSETQRNKGNFPGRFSGRQFSNSRSEMNVSTLELGDSALYLCASSLGLATDTQYFGPGTRLTVL.

This clone was observed once. This chain joins TRBV9 and TRBJ2-7, with TRBD2 identical over 7 bases. J lost 0 bases, V lost 2 bases, and 2 bases had no gene match. CDR1 and CDR2 from the germline V gene are SGDLS and YYNGEE. The CDR3 runs 14 residues. The CDR3 DNA reads TGTGCCAGCAGCGTTGGGACTAACTCCTACGAGCAGTACTTC. The encoded protein is CASSVGTNSYEQYF. Based on the CDR3 plus reference TRBV9 and TRBJ2-7, the full variable domain is DSGVTQTPKHLITATGQRVTLRCSPRSGDLSVYWYQQSLDQGLQFLIQYYNGEERAKGNILERFSAQQFPDLHSELNLSSLELGDSALYFCASSVGTNSYEQYFGPGTRLTVT.

Comment on this clone: One end of the junction varies from germline; a read error may be responsible. The same CDR3 also results from other DNA sequences found in this sample. The chain recombines TRBV29-1 with TRBJ2-7, with a possible D match to TRBD2 (7 bases). Germline V CDR1 and CDR2: SQVTM, ANQGSEA. This CDR3 has 13 amino acids. The CDR3 spells CSAKKGGVYEQYF. As DNA, the CDR3 is TGCAGCGCCAAAAAGGGGGGGGTCTACGAGCAATACTTC.

The genes are TRBV28 and TRBJ1-2; D is undetermined. The V end was cut by 2 bases, the J end by 0 bases, with 16 bases between. The CDR3 runs 17 residues. Looked up from germline, CDR1 is MDHEN and CDR2 is SYDVKM. In nucleotides, the CDR3 is TGTGCCAGCAGTTTAGGCGGCAGAAATCTAGCTAACTATGGCTACACCTTC. Protein product: CASSLGGRNLANYGYTF.

This clone was found a few times. The rearrangement uses TRBV5-4 and TRBJ1-1, with a weak D call TRBD1 (5 bases). The V gene lost 4 bases and the J gene lost 8 bases, with 15 bases spanning the gap. Germline CDR1 and CDR2: SGHNT and YYREEE (reference sequence). The CDR3 consists of 13 residues. CDR3 loop: CASSPQGIKEAFF. In nucleotides, the CDR3 is TGTGCCAGCAGCCCGCAGGGAATCAAAGAAGCTTTCTTT.